This T cell receptor (beta chain) appears in the sequencing data of a study of blood T cells in healthy people across ages. About the research overall: Capturing about one barcoded beta molecule per two T cells was achieved by template switching.

Together with a sample-barcoded 5' primer, a J-beta primer mix was included in a second PCR lasting about 7 to 12 cycles. MiXCR, applied by TCRdb to the 5' RACE reads, yields one record per CDR3 protein. This table has hundreds of thousands of distinct CDR3 sequences, around 20% appearing once. Samples each yielded at least 5 micrograms of total RNA. V lost 7 bases to trimming and J lost 2 bases, with 15 bases between them. This CDR3 has 15 amino acids. The clonotype originates from an older man in good health. Sequenced material: blood. The chain has TRBV12-3 or TRBV12-4 and TRBJ1-5; the D gene is possibly TRBD1 (6 bases). The CDR3: CASTEQGGGNQPQHF. DNA of the CDR3: TGTGCCAGCACCGAACAGGGTGGCGGCAATCAGCCCCAGCATTTT.